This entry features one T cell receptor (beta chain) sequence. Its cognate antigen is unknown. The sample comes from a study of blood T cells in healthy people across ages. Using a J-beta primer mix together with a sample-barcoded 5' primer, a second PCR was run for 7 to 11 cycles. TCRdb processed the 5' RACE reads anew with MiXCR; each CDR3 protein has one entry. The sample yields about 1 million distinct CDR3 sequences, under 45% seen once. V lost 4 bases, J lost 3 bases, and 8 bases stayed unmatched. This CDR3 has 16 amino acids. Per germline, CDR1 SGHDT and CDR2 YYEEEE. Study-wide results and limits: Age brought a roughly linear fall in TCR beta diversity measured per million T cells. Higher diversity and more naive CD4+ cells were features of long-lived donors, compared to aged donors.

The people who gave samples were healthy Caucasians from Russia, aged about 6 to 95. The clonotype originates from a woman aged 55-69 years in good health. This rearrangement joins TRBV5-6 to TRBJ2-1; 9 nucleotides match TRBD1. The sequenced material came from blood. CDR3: CASSIGTGQGYNEQFF. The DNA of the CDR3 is TGTGCCAGCAGCATCGGAACGGGACAGGGCTACAATGAGCAGTTCTTC.